This is a list of T cell receptor beta chains from one sample in a study of T cell repertoires in cytomegalovirus infection. No antigen has been identified for these receptors. TCRdb reanalysed the reads using MiXCR and keeps one entry per CDR3 protein. The table includes some 500,000 distinct CDR3 sequences, roughly a third detected once. The starting material was cultured PBMCs, obtained from culture after CMV antigen stimulation. These TCRs come from a human donor in good health (CMV status not recorded). Some clones in this sample may be carry-over from other donors' samples. Both conserved end residues are part of each CDR3.

V gene: TRBV11-3; CDR3 protein: CASSLRDTSSYEQYF
V gene: TRBV6-2/TRBV6-3; CDR3 protein: CASSYGGRNSYNEQFF
V gene: TRBV7-9; CDR3 protein: CASSLGLGPEKLFF
V gene: TRBV5-6; CDR3 protein: CASRNRDPRLNEQFF
V gene: TRBV7-8; CDR3 protein: CASSLGIDRGDGYTF
V gene: TRBV7-9; CDR3 protein: CASRTQGSDEKLFF
V gene: TRBV7-2; CDR3 protein: CASSPLALRGSGVNEQFF
V gene: TRBV7-2; CDR3 protein: CASSLTLTRAGQPQHF
V gene: TRBV7-2; CDR3 protein: CASSEGAEVWTSYEQYF
V gene: TRBV7-2; CDR3 protein: CASSSLGYGDEQFF
V gene: TRBV7-2; CDR3 protein: CASQRGAFDTEAFF